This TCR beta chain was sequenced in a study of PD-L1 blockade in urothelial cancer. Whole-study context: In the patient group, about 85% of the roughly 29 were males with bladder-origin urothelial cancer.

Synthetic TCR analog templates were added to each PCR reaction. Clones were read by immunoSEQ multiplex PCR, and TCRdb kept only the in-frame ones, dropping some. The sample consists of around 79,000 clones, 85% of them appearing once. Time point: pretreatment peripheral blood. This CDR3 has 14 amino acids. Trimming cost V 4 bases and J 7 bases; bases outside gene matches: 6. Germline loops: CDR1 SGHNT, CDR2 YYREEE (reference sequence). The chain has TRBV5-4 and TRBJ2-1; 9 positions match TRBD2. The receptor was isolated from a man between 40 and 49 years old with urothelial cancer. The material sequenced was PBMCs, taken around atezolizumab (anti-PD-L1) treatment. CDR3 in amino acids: CASSLSGSRNEQFF. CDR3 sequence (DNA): TGTGCCAGCAGCCTTAGCGGGAGTAGAAATGAGCAGTTCTTC.